One sample yielded the 24 T cell receptor beta chains listed below, sequenced in a study of shared clonotypes between healthy human individuals. The table came from immunoSEQ multiplex PCR; TCRdb's copy has only in-frame clones and leaves some out. Of some 630,000 clones in the sample, approximately 79% were seen once. Material for sequencing was memory CD4+ T cells sorted from blood. The subset was: CD45RA-negative fraction. The receptors originated from a woman younger than 45 in good health.

The chain links TRBV6-6 to TRBJ2-4, with D perhaps matching TRBD2 (7 bases). From germline, CDR1 is MNHNY and CDR2 SVGAGI (reference sequence). CDR3 size: 14 residues. Trimming pared 6 bases from V and 8 bases from J, leaving 17 bases between. The CDR3 DNA follows: TGTGCCAGCAGCAAGGGGGGGGTCTGGGACATTCAGTACTTC. This encodes CASSKGGVWDIQYF.

The table lists this clone with many counts. This likely stems from a read error, as it lies one base from a far larger clone. This chain links TRBV25-1 with TRBJ2-2; 10 bases agree with TRBD1. The CDR3 totals 14 residues. V trimming: 6 bases; J trimming: 3 bases; junction bases outside the gene matches: 1. Germline assignment: CDR1 MGHDK and CDR2 SYGVNS. CDR3 protein: CASRGQGDTGELFF. The CDR3 DNA follows: TGTGCCAGCAGAGGACAGGGGGACACCGGGGAGCTGTTTTTT.

The CDR3 loop is CASRPGTATGEQYF. The CDR3 DNA is TGTGCCAGCAGGCCCGGGACGGCTACAGGCGAGCAGTACTTC. The rearrangement joins TRBV6-1 to TRBJ2-7; perhaps D is TRBD1 or TRBD2 (5 bases each). In germline, CDR1 is MNHNS, CDR2 SASEGT. The CDR3 runs 14 residues. V lost 6 bases and J 6 bases, leaving 18 bases between the germline ends.

On this clone: Other DNA sequences of this sample code for an identical CDR3. This chain uses TRBV27 with TRBJ1-4; D is unresolved. Germline-derived CDR1 and CDR2 are MNHEY and SMNVEV (reference sequence). The V gene lost 5 bases and the J gene lost 0 bases, with 10 bases spanning the gap. The CDR3 is 15 amino acids. This CDR3 reads CASSLLGATNEKLFF. The CDR3 nucleotides are TGTGCCAGCAGTCTACTCGGGGCAACTAATGAAAAACTGTTTTTT.

This chain uses TRBV6-5 with TRBJ1-5; 9 nucleotides line up with TRBD1. V was clipped by 2 bases and J by 6 bases; unmatched bases: 5. Germline values: CDR1 MNHEY, CDR2 SVGAGI. CDR3 size: 15 residues. This CDR3 is CASSYQQGAGQPQHF. DNA of the CDR3: TGTGCCAGCAGTTACCAACAGGGGGCCGGTCAGCCCCAGCATTTT.

The chain joins TRBV25-1 to TRBJ1-3; possible D gene TRBD1, 6 bases. V was clipped by 1 base and J by 6 bases, with 13 bases between them. The CDR3 length is 15 residues. Germline CDR1 MGHDK, CDR2 SYGVNS. The CDR3 sequence: CASSEFRDKENTIYF. CDR3 bases: TGTGCCAGCAGTGAATTTCGGGACAAGGAAAACACCATATATTTT.

CDR3 sequence (DNA): TGCGCCAGCAGCCAATGGACGGGACTAGCGGGATACGAGCAGTACTTC. Amino acid sequence: CASSQWTGLAGYEQYF. The V gene is TRBV4-1, the J gene TRBJ2-7, with 13 bases identical to TRBD2. Germline trimming cut 2 bases from V and 4 bases from J; bases unmatched to any gene: 5. CDR3 length equals 16 residues. Germline V CDR1 and CDR2: MGHRA, YSYEKL.

This sequence joins TRBV7-3 and TRBJ1-3; no reliable D call. The length of the CDR3 is 13 residues. Germline values: CDR1 SGHTA, CDR2 FQGTGA. V gave up 4 bases and J gave up 3 bases, with 7 bases separating them. Here the CDR3 DNA reads TGTGCCAGCAGCTCGACACATGGAAACACCATATATTTT. Translating gives CASSSTHGNTIYF.

This clone was counted between two and nine times. Additional DNA sequences in this sample encode the identical CDR3. The chain carries TRBV18 and TRBJ1-1; a weak D match, TRBD1 (5 bases). Germline CDR1 is KGHSH and CDR2 is LQKENI. V was pared by 3 bases and J by 5 bases, with 13 bases between. CDR3 length: 14 amino acids. CDR3 loop: CASSPRTGGTEAFF. In DNA, the CDR3 is TGTGCCAGCTCACCTCGGACGGGGGGAACTGAAGCTTTCTTT.

This rearrangement joins TRBV19 to TRBJ1-2; tentative D call: TRBD1 (5 bases). CDR3 length equals 15 residues. CDR1 and CDR2 (germline): LNHDA, SQIVND (reference sequence). The V and J ends lost 4 bases and 6 bases respectively, with 18 bases between them. The CDR3 reads CASSRGEQDGHGYTF. The CDR3 DNA reads as TGTGCCAGTAGTAGAGGGGAACAGGATGGTCATGGCTACACCTTC.

This clone was seen just once. J is TRBJ2-2 and V is TRBV29-1, with D perhaps matching TRBD1 or TRBD2 (5 bases each). There are 13 residues in the CDR3. Germline V gives CDR1 SQVTM, CDR2 ANQGSEA. Between the trimmed V and J ends, which lost 7 bases and 7 bases, there was a span of 16 bases. The CDR3 region has the DNA TGCAGCGCCCGGGGAGCTGGGGGCGGGGAGCTGTTTTTT. Translation: CSARGAGGGELFF.

The V call is TRBV7-2, the J call TRBJ2-5; D is unresolved. The V end was cut by 5 bases, the J end by 0 bases, with 10 bases between. Germline CDR1 SGHTA, CDR2 FQGNSA. This CDR3 is built from 14 residues. The CDR3 nucleotides read TGTGCCAGCAGCCCCCGGACGTACCAAGAGACCCAGTACTTC. Amino acids: CASSPRTYQETQYF.

The chain has TRBV28 and TRBJ2-3; 13 nucleotides line up with TRBD2. CDR1 and CDR2 (germline): MDHEN, SYDVKM. J lost 2 bases, V lost 6 bases, and 5 bases had no gene match. The CDR3 totals 16 residues. DNA for the CDR3: TGTGCCAGCAGCCCGGGACTAGCGGGAATCACAGATACGCAGTATTTT. Translation: CASSPGLAGITDTQYF.

About this clone itself: Only one base separates this from a far larger clonotype, so it likely reflects a read error. The sample has other DNA sequences that encode this CDR3 too. The chain employs TRBV29-1 and TRBJ2-3; D is undetermined. Per the germline V gene, CDR1 is SQVTM and CDR2 is ANQGSEA. V was trimmed by 6 bases and J by 1 base, leaving 11 bases between them. The CDR3 spans 13 residues. CDR3 residues: CSVDAGGTDTQYF. CDR3 in DNA: TGCAGCGTCGACGCAGGTGGCACAGATACGCAGTATTTT.

V is TRBV30 and J is TRBJ2-1; 8 bases are shared with TRBD2. Germline assignment: CDR1 GTSNPN and CDR2 SVGIG (reference sequence). The V gene end was trimmed by 1 base and the J gene end by 4 bases; junction bases not matched to a gene: 6. This CDR3 comprises 15 residues. The chain's CDR3 is CAWSALAGGYNEQFF. In DNA, the CDR3 is TGTGCCTGGAGTGCCCTAGCGGGCGGGTACAATGAGCAGTTCTTC. Drawing the rest from reference TRBV30 and TRBJ2-1, the complete variable domain is SQTIHQWPATLVQPVGSPLSLECTVEGTSNPNLYWYRQAAGRGLQLLFYSVGIGQISSEVPQNLSASRPQDRQFILSSKKLLLSDSGFYLCAWSALAGGYNEQFFGPGTRLTVL.

This clone occurred a few times. Other nucleotide sequences from this sample produce the same CDR3. This chain links TRBV2 with TRBJ1-2; D gene unclear. This CDR3 has 14 residues. Trimming removed 3 bases from V and 1 base from J, with 9 bases in between. The V gene's germline CDR1 is SNHLY and CDR2 FYNNEI. DNA of the CDR3: TGTGCCAGCAGTGAGCGGGGAAATAACTATGGCTACACCTTC. This encodes CASSERGNNYGYTF.

The chain combines TRBV7-9 with TRBJ2-2, with D unresolved. This CDR3 is 16 amino acids long. Germline values: CDR1 SEHNR, CDR2 FQNEAQ (reference sequence). V was shortened by 2 bases and J by 3 bases, with 13 bases between the two germline ends. This CDR3 reads CASSLLVGWDTGELFF. The CDR3 DNA follows: TGTGCCAGCAGCTTATTGGTCGGCTGGGACACCGGGGAGCTGTTTTTT.

The rearrangement joins TRBV5-4 to TRBJ2-5; D remains ambiguous. With 7 bases removed from V and 1 base from J, the gap between germline ends came to 11 bases. CDR1 is SGHNT, CDR2 YYREEE, per germline (reference sequence). The CDR3 length is 13 residues. The CDR3 sequence is CASRTRTQETQYF. The CDR3 bases are TGTGCCAGCCGAACCAGGACCCAAGAGACCCAGTACTTC.

The gene calls are TRBV9 and TRBJ2-3; D gene uncertain. The CDR3 totals 13 residues. Germline V lookup: CDR1 SGDLS, CDR2 YYNGEE. V was clipped by 2 bases and J by 3 bases, with 7 bases between them. In DNA, the CDR3 is TGTGCCAGCAGCGTGACCCCGACAGATACGCAGTATTTT. This translates into CASSVTPTDTQYF.

The chain joins TRBV18 to TRBJ2-7, with 9 bases aligning to TRBD1. The junction had 5 bases not matched to a gene; V was cut back by 5 bases and J by 3 bases. Germline CDR1 reads KGHSH; CDR2 reads LQKENI. This CDR3 is built from 14 residues. The CDR3 DNA is TGTGCCAGCTCAGAACAGGGGGCTCTCTACGAGCAGTACTTC. Its protein product is CASSEQGALYEQYF.

This sequence joins TRBV4-1 and TRBJ2-7; 7 bases line up with TRBD2. CDR1 is MGHRA and CDR2 is YSYEKL in the germline V gene. The CDR3 is 16 amino acids. The V segment lost 4 bases and the J segment 0 bases; nucleotides outside the gene matches: 9. As DNA, the CDR3 is TGCGCCAGCAGCCCTGACCCTAGCGGAAGCTCCTACGAGCAGTACTTC. This encodes CASSPDPSGSSYEQYF.

V and J are TRBV15 and TRBJ1-1; 11 bases match TRBD1. Germline-derived CDR1 and CDR2 are LNHNV and YYDKDF (reference sequence). This CDR3 contains 17 residues. J gave up 11 bases and V 0 bases, and 14 bases lay outside the gene matches. The CDR3 reads CATSRDVWGGQGAVAFF. CDR3 nucleotides: TGTGCCACCAGCAGAGATGTTTGGGGAGGACAGGGGGCTGTGGCTTTCTTT.

This chain connects TRBV4-1 to TRBJ2-1; TRBD2 matches 14 bases. Germline V lookup: CDR1 MGHRA, CDR2 YSYEKL. The CDR3 is 18 residues long. V trimming: 4 bases; J trimming: 0 bases; junction bases outside the gene matches: 5. DNA for the CDR3: TGCGCCAGCAGCCCGGGACTAGCGGGAGTGTACTCCTACAATGAGCAGTTCTTC. Translated, it gives CASSPGLAGVYSYNEQFF.

The rearrangement joins TRBV9 to TRBJ2-7, with D possibly being TRBD1 (5 bases). V dropped 2 bases and J dropped 1 base, with 7 bases sitting between them. The V gene's germline CDR1 is SGDLS and CDR2 YYNGEE. The CDR3 is 13 residues long. This chain's CDR3 is CASSVTASYEQYF. In nucleotides, the CDR3 is TGTGCCAGCAGCGTGACAGCGTCCTACGAGCAGTACTTC.